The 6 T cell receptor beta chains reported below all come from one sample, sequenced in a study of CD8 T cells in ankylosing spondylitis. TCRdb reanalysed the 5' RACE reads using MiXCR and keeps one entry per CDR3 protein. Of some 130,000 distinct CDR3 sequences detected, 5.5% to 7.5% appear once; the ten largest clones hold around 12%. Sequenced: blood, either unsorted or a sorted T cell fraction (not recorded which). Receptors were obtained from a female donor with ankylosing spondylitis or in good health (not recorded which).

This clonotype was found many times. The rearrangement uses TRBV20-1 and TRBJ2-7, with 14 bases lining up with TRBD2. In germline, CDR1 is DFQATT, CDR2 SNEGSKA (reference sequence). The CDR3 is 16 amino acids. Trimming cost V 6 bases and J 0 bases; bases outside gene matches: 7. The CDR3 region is CSARRTSGRSSYEQYF. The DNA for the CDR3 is TGCAGTGCCCGCAGGACTAGCGGGAGGAGCTCCTACGAGCAGTACTTC.

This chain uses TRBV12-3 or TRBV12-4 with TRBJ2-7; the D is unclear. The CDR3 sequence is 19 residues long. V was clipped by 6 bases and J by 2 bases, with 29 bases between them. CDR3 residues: CASRRSGSGYSSPPYEQYF. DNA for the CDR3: TGTGCCAGCAGACGTAGTGGGTCGGGTTATAGCTCCCCGCCCTACGAGCAGTACTTC.

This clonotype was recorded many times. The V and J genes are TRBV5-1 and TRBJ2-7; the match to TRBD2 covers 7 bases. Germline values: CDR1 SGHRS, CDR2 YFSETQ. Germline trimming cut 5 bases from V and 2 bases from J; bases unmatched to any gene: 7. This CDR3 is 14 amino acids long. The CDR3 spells CASRMTSPAYEQYF. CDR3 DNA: TGCGCCAGCAGAATGACTAGCCCGGCCTACGAGCAGTACTTC.

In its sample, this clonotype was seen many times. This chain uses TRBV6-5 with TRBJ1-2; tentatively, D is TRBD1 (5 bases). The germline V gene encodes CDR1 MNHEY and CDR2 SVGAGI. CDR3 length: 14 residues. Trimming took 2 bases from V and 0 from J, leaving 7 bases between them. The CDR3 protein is CASSYRGPNYGYTF. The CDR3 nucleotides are TGTGCCAGCAGTTACAGGGGACCTAACTATGGCTACACCTTC.

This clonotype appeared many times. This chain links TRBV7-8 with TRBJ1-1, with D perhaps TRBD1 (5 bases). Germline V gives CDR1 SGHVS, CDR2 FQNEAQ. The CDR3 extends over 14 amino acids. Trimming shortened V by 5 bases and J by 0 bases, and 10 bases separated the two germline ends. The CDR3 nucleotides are TGTGCCAGCAGCAAAGACAGAGTGAACACTGAAGCTTTCTTT. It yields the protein CASSKDRVNTEAFF. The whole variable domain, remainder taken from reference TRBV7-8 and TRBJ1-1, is GAGVSQSPRYKVAKRGQDVALRCDPISGHVSLFWYQQALGQGPEFLTYFQNEAQLDKSGLPSDRFFAERPEGSVSTLKIQRTQQEDSAVYLCASSKDRVNTEAFFGQGTRLTVV.

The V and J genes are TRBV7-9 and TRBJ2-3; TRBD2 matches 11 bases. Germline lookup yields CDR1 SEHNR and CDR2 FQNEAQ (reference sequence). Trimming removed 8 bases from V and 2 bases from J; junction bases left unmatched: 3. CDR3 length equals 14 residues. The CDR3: CASLLAGVTDTQYF. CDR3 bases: TGTGCCAGCCTACTAGCGGGGGTCACAGATACGCAGTATTTT.